Below are 26 T cell receptor beta chains sequenced from a single sample in a study of identical twins. TCRdb processed the 5' RACE reads anew with MiXCR; each CDR3 protein has one entry. Altogether roughly 500,000 distinct CDR3 sequences are present, 20% to 25% being singletons, with the ten largest covering around 1%. The data also belong to a second study, concerning T cells expressing NK-cell markers.

Sequencing was done on a sample of CD4+ T cells sorted from blood. The receptors shown here come from a woman aged 18-35 years in good health.

The chain joins TRBV20-1 to TRBJ2-7, with 7 bases identical to TRBD2. This CDR3 is built from 16 residues. Germline values: CDR1 DFQATT, CDR2 SNEGSKA (reference sequence). V lost 6 bases and J lost 4; bases outside the gene matches: 18. CDR3 amino acids: CSARSKQLASEYEQYF. DNA of the CDR3: TGCAGTGCCAGAAGCAAACAACTAGCGTCGGAATACGAGCAGTACTTC.

The chain has TRBV5-5 and TRBJ1-5, with unresolved D. Trimming left V 0 bases short and J 9 bases short, with 13 bases between. The CDR3 is 14 amino acids. Germline V CDR1 and CDR2: SGHKS, YYEKEE (reference sequence). CDR3 DNA sequence: TGTGCCAGCAGCTTGGATGTAGTATCGGGGCCCCAGCATTTT. This encodes CASSLDVVSGPQHF. The full variable domain, in which reference TRBV5-5 and TRBJ1-5 provide the parts outside the CDR3, is DAGVTQSPTHLIKTRGQQVTLRCSPISGHKSVSWYQQVLGQGPQFIFQYYEKEERGRGNFPDRFSARQFPNYSSELNVNALLLGDSALYLCASSLDVVSGPQHFGDGTRLSIL.

The chain is built from TRBV20-1 and TRBJ1-1, with 7 bases matching TRBD1. After removal of 4 bases from V and 2 bases from J, the junction contained 4 bases not matched to a gene. The CDR3 spans 13 residues. Germline values: CDR1 DFQATT, CDR2 SNEGSKA (reference sequence). The CDR3 DNA follows: TGCAGTGCTACCCGGGACAGAAACACTGAAGCTTTCTTT. Translation: CSATRDRNTEAFF.

This clonotype was seen at least ten times. V gene TRBV4-3 combines with J gene TRBJ2-3, with TRBD2 matching over 8 bases. Per germline, CDR1 LGHNA and CDR2 YSLEER. V lost 2 bases, J lost 4 bases, and 5 bases stayed unmatched. This CDR3 is built from 15 residues. CDR3 sequence reads: CASSQSSRGADTQYF. CDR3 coding DNA: TGCGCCAGCAGCCAAAGCTCGCGGGGGGCAGATACGCAGTATTTT.

J is TRBJ2-4 and V is TRBV20-1; either TRBD1 or TRBD2 may fit D (5 bases each). The V end was cut by 6 bases, the J end by 3 bases, with 15 bases between. The germline gives CDR1 DFQATT, CDR2 SNEGSKA (reference sequence). This CDR3 has 14 residues. Here the CDR3 DNA reads TGCAGTGCCTTCTTCCGGGACGGCAAAAACATTCAGTACTTC. This gives the protein CSAFFRDGKNIQYF.

The V and J genes are TRBV20-1 and TRBJ2-3; TRBD2 aligns across 9 bases. The CDR3 is made up of 16 amino acids. The ends lost 2 bases at V and 5 bases at J; junction bases unmatched: 11. Germline V gives CDR1 DFQATT, CDR2 SNEGSKA (reference sequence). CDR3 protein: CSARRAGGLSQDTQYF. The CDR3, as DNA: TGCAGTGCTAGAAGAGCGGGGGGTCTGTCACAAGATACGCAGTATTTT.

This chain uses TRBV7-9 with TRBJ2-3; unclear D gene. Germline CDR1 and CDR2: SEHNR and FQNEAQ (reference sequence). The CDR3 contains 11 residues. Trimming took 8 bases from V and 4 from J, leaving 7 bases between them. DNA for the CDR3: TGTGCCAGCGGGGAAGCAGATACGCAGTATTTT. Its translation is CASGEADTQYF.

This clonotype has at least ten counts. The V call is TRBV5-1, the J call TRBJ2-5; TRBD1 is a possible D gene (5 bases). V was cut by 3 bases and J by 5 bases, with 14 bases left in between. The CDR3 is 14 residues long. Germline V gene lookup returns CDR1 SGHRS and CDR2 YFSETQ. The CDR3 DNA reads as TGCGCCAGCAGCTCGACAGCCTTTCGGGAGACCCAGTACTTC. Residues: CASSSTAFRETQYF.

The rearrangement uses TRBV18 and TRBJ1-1; 7 bases are a match to TRBD1. Germline V gene sequence: CDR1 KGHSH, CDR2 LQKENI. This CDR3 spans 17 amino acids. V trimming: 3 bases; J trimming: 0 bases; junction bases outside the gene matches: 10. This CDR3 reads CASSPSVGQAMNTEAFF. For the CDR3, the DNA is TGTGCCAGCTCACCTTCCGTTGGACAGGCAATGAACACTGAAGCTTTCTTT.

V usage is TRBV7-2 and J usage is TRBJ2-1; TRBD1 agrees at 10 bases. Germline V CDR1 and CDR2: SGHTA, FQGNSA. J gave up 8 bases and V 3 bases, and 4 bases lay outside the gene matches. The CDR3 totals 14 residues. The CDR3 nucleotides read TGTGCCAGCAGCTTGACAGGGGGCGGGGATGAGCAGTTCTTC. Encoded protein: CASSLTGGGDEQFF.

This clonotype has just a few counts. DNA for the CDR3: TGTGCCAGCAGCCGCCCGACAGGGTTTAACTACGAGCAGTACTTC. Protein product: CASSRPTGFNYEQYF. The chain carries TRBV12-3 or TRBV12-4 and TRBJ2-7; 7 bases match TRBD1. V dropped 6 bases and J dropped 3; count of bases not matched to a gene: 11. This CDR3 comprises 15 residues.

This chain uses TRBV7-2 with TRBJ2-5; 10 bases fit TRBD2. Trimming at V came to 10 bases and at J to 4 bases, leaving 12 bases not matched to a gene. This CDR3 is built from 15 residues. In germline, CDR1 is SGHTA, CDR2 FQGNSA. The CDR3 is CATQREGAVVETQYF. CDR3 in DNA: TGTGCCACCCAGCGGGAGGGGGCCGTAGTAGAGACCCAGTACTTC.

The CDR3 DNA sequence: TGTGCCAGCAGTTTATTCGGAGCTTCCAATGAGCAGTTCTTC. Amino acid sequence: CASSLFGASNEQFF. The V and J genes are TRBV12-3 or TRBV12-4 and TRBJ2-1, with unresolved D. The CDR3 runs 14 residues. Trimming left V 2 bases short and J 6 bases short, with 11 bases between.

The rearrangement links TRBV5-1 to TRBJ1-1; the D gene is possibly TRBD1 (6 bases). V lost 0 bases and J lost 5, with 11 bases in between. Germline assignment: CDR1 SGHRS and CDR2 YFSETQ. CDR3 length equals 14 residues. The CDR3 loop reads CASSLVGGRTEAFF. CDR3 in DNA: TGCGCCAGCAGCTTGGTGGGGGGGCGTACTGAAGCTTTCTTT.

In this sample, this clonotype turned up a few times. This rearrangement joins TRBV10-3 to TRBJ2-3, with TRBD2 matching 10 bases. This CDR3 comprises 16 residues. Germline trimming cut 10 bases from V and 7 bases from J; bases unmatched to any gene: 17. Germline V gene lookup returns CDR1 ENHRY and CDR2 SYGVKD. The CDR3 reads CATRKGTSVESNTQYF. The CDR3 DNA sequence: TGTGCCACCCGGAAGGGGACTAGCGTGGAGTCTAATACGCAGTATTTT.

The chain links TRBV6-5 to TRBJ2-7; perhaps TRBD2 as D (5 bases). CDR3 length equals 14 residues. Trimming left V 6 bases short and J 0 bases short, with 12 bases between. Germline CDR1 reads MNHEY; CDR2 reads SVGAGI. The CDR3 reads CASRDSWSSYEQYF. The CDR3 DNA reads TGTGCCAGCAGGGACTCTTGGAGCTCCTACGAGCAGTACTTC.

This clonotype came up a few times. The chain is built from TRBV5-6 and TRBJ2-3; 7 nucleotides agree with TRBD2. With 2 bases clipped from V and 2 bases from J, the junction kept 5 bases outside the gene matches. Germline assignment: CDR1 SGHDT and CDR2 YYEEEE. CDR3 length: 15 residues. This CDR3 reads CASSFRGVITDTQYF. CDR3 sequence (DNA): TGTGCCAGCAGCTTCCGGGGGGTAATCACAGATACGCAGTATTTT.

There are a few counts of this clonotype. The chain combines TRBV20-1 with TRBJ1-1; a possible D gene is TRBD1 (5 bases). Per germline, CDR1 DFQATT and CDR2 SNEGSKA (reference sequence). Trimming left V 1 base short and J 7 bases short, with 13 bases between. The CDR3 covers 13 residues. The DNA for the CDR3 is TGCAGTGCTAGAGCCCCGTGGGACTTTGAAGCTTTCTTT. Translated, it gives CSARAPWDFEAFF.

A few counts support this clonotype. The chain uses TRBV6-2 or TRBV6-3 and TRBJ2-7; 15 bases align to TRBD2. V trimming: 6 bases; J trimming: 6 bases; junction bases outside the gene matches: 15. From germline, CDR1 is MNHEY and CDR2 SVGEGT. This CDR3 contains 18 residues. The CDR3 DNA reads TGTGCCAGCAGCAACTCTGGACTAGCGGGAGGGACGCCCTCCGAGCAGTACTTC. Its translation: CASSNSGLAGGTPSEQYF.

This clonotype has only a few counts. The chain joins TRBV15 to TRBJ2-3; D ambiguous. Looked up from germline, CDR1 is LNHNV and CDR2 is YYDKDF (reference sequence). V shed 5 bases and J shed 1 base, with 13 bases lying between them. The CDR3 spans 15 residues. CDR3 region: CATSVSRSGTDTQYF. The CDR3 coding sequence is TGTGCCACCAGCGTTAGCAGGTCGGGCACAGATACGCAGTATTTT.

There are a few counts of this clonotype. The chain has TRBV20-1 and TRBJ1-1, with a possible D match to TRBD1 (5 bases). CDR3 length: 14 amino acids. Trimming stripped 6 bases from V and 1 base from J, with 15 bases between. Germline loops: CDR1 DFQATT, CDR2 SNEGSKA (reference sequence). The CDR3 spells CSAARGGTNTEAFF. The CDR3 nucleotides are TGCAGTGCCGCGCGAGGAGGGACGAACACTGAAGCTTTCTTT.

The genes are TRBV20-1 and TRBJ1-1; 8 bases match TRBD1. The CDR3 extends over 14 amino acids. V lost 1 base, J lost 1 base, and 2 bases stayed unmatched. CDR1 is DFQATT and CDR2 is SNEGSKA in the germline V gene (reference sequence). CDR3 sequence: CSARATGANTEAFF. The CDR3 DNA sequence: TGCAGTGCTAGAGCGACAGGGGCGAACACTGAAGCTTTCTTT.

The chain uses TRBV15 and TRBJ2-1; the D gene is possibly TRBD2 (7 bases). Germline V gives CDR1 LNHNV, CDR2 YYDKDF (reference sequence). The CDR3 consists of 14 residues. The V end was cut by 3 bases, the J end by 7 bases, with 13 bases between. This chain's CDR3 is CATSSRGGTNEQFF. In nucleotides, the CDR3 is TGTGCCACCAGCAGTAGGGGGGGCACGAATGAGCAGTTCTTC.

In its sample, this clonotype was seen a few times. The gene calls are TRBV6-5 and TRBJ1-2; D is ambiguous. The CDR3 length is 11 residues. The V end was cut by 10 bases, the J end by 4 bases, with 10 bases between. CDR1 MNHEY and CDR2 SVGAGI come from the germline V gene. The CDR3 region is CATRRTYGYTF. DNA of the CDR3: TGTGCCACCCGACGGACCTATGGCTACACCTTC.

This clonotype was observed a handful of times. This chain's CDR3 is CASSGAGLAPLEWNEQFF. The DNA for the CDR3 is TGTGCCAGCAGTGGGGCGGGACTAGCCCCCCTAGAGTGGAATGAGCAGTTCTTC. The chain joins TRBV6-2 or TRBV6-3 to TRBJ2-1; 9 bases agree with TRBD2. The CDR3 contains 18 residues. The V and J ends lost 5 bases and 7 bases, in that order; junction bases with no gene match: 18. CDR1 and CDR2 from the germline V gene are MNHEY and SVGEGT.

This clonotype was counted only a few times. The rearrangement joins TRBV20-1 to TRBJ2-5; possible D gene TRBD2, 5 bases. Trimming removed 7 bases at V and 5 bases at J, with 17 bases between. The CDR3 covers 13 residues. From germline, CDR1 is DFQATT and CDR2 SNEGSKA (reference sequence). The CDR3 spells CSVREPGVETQYF. The CDR3 nucleotides read TGCAGTGTTAGGGAACCCGGGGTGGAGACCCAGTACTTC.